These 17 T cell receptor beta chains share one sample of origin, sequenced in a study of cytomegalovirus exposure and HLA in healthy donors. The PCR ran on 60 Vbeta and 13 Jbeta primers. Measured with immunoSEQ multiplex PCR; TCRdb has only the in-frame clones, and not every one. The data show around 170,000 clones, about 80% seen once. Material: PBMCs. These receptors were obtained from a woman aged 35 to 49 in good health and CMV-seronegative.

The J gene is TRBJ2-7, the V gene TRBV21-1; the table's D call of TRBD1 was not tested on the DNA. TRBV21-1 is tagged as a pseudogene. This CDR3 is 13 amino acids long. The DNA of the CDR3 is TGTGCCAGATCCGGGACAGGGACCTACGAGCAGTACTTC. Protein: CARSGTGTYEQYF.

The rearrangement joins TRBV29-1 to TRBJ1-1, with 8 bases matching TRBD1. The J segment lost 5 bases and the V segment lost 4 bases, leaving 9 bases of the junction unmatched. The length of the CDR3 is 14 residues. Germline CDR1 is SQVTM and CDR2 is ANQGSEA. CDR3 protein: CSVGATGGWTEAFF. As DNA, the CDR3 is TGCAGCGTTGGAGCCACAGGGGGATGGACTGAAGCTTTCTTT.

CDR3 nucleotide sequence: TGTGCCAGCACTCAGCGGGGGGCCCGGGGTACGCAGTATTTT. Its translation is CASTQRGARGTQYF. V usage is TRBV6-5 and J usage is TRBJ2-3, with 9 nucleotides matching TRBD2. The ends lost 7 bases at V and 8 bases at J; junction bases unmatched: 10. Germline V CDR1 and CDR2: MNHEY, SVGAGI. The CDR3 has 14 residues.

This chain connects TRBV27 to TRBJ1-2; tentative D call: TRBD1 (5 bases). The V gene lost 5 bases and the J gene lost 5 bases, with 15 bases spanning the gap. The germline V gene encodes CDR1 MNHEY and CDR2 SMNVEV (reference sequence). The CDR3 totals 14 residues. The CDR3 loop is CASSIQGGNYGYTF. The CDR3 bases are TGTGCCAGCAGTATTCAGGGCGGGAATTATGGCTACACCTTC.

This chain joins TRBV5-4 and TRBJ2-3, with D unclear. V was trimmed by 3 bases and J by 1 base, leaving 12 bases between them. This CDR3 has 15 amino acids. Germline CDR1 SGHNT, CDR2 YYREEE (reference sequence). CDR3 DNA sequence: TGTGCCAGCAGCTCGTGGGCCGTCCGCACAGATACGCAGTATTTT. This gives the protein CASSSWAVRTDTQYF.

The gene calls are TRBV11-3 and TRBJ2-1, with 9 bases matching TRBD2. J was trimmed by 6 bases and V by 3 bases; bases with no gene match: 9. The CDR3 consists of 16 residues. From germline, CDR1 is SGHNT and CDR2 YENEEA. CDR3 nucleotides: TGTGCCAGCAGCTTTAGGAGAGCGGGGGGTGCCAATGAGCAGTTCTTC. It codes for CASSFRRAGGANEQFF.

The V call is TRBV5-1, the J call TRBJ1-2, with D maybe TRBD1 (6 bases). This CDR3 has 16 amino acids. The germline V gene encodes CDR1 SGHRS and CDR2 YFSETQ. The germline V and J ends were trimmed by 0 bases and 4 bases, with 16 bases remaining between them. The chain's CDR3 is CASSLDSGGLSYGYTF. The CDR3 DNA reads TGCGCCAGCAGCTTGGATTCGGGGGGCCTCTCCTATGGCTACACCTTC. The variable domain in full, with the rest retrieved from reference TRBV5-1 and TRBJ1-2, is KAGVTQTPRYLIKTRGQQVTLSCSPISGHRSVSWYQQTPGQGLQFLFEYFSETQRNKGNFPGRFSGRQFSNSRSEMNVSTLELGDSALYLCASSLDSGGLSYGYTFGSGTRLTVV.

This chain links TRBV27 with TRBJ2-7, with 7 bases aligning to TRBD1. V dropped 2 bases and J dropped 5; count of bases not matched to a gene: 18. Germline V gene lookup returns CDR1 MNHEY and CDR2 SMNVEV (reference sequence). The CDR3 sequence is 18 residues long. The DNA of the CDR3 is TGTGCCAGCAGTTTACCCGACAGGGAACGGGCATTCGGAGACGAGCAGTACTTC. This gives the protein CASSLPDRERAFGDEQYF.

This chain links TRBV30 with TRBJ1-2; D not certain. The V and J ends lost 5 bases and 7 bases respectively, with 11 bases between them. The CDR3 is made up of 11 amino acids. The germline V gene has CDR1 GTSNPN and CDR2 SVGIG (reference sequence). The CDR3 DNA reads as TGTGCCTGGGGGAGGTTCGGTGGCTACACCTTC. Encoded protein: CAWGRFGGYTF.

The V and J genes are TRBV9 and TRBJ2-7; 12 bases line up with TRBD2. CDR1 SGDLS and CDR2 YYNGEE come from the germline V gene. The V gene end was trimmed by 0 bases and the J gene end by 0 bases; junction bases not matched to a gene: 7. CDR3 length: 18 amino acids. CDR3: CASSVGLAGGPSSYEQYF. For the CDR3, the DNA is TGTGCCAGCAGCGTAGGGCTAGCGGGAGGGCCGAGCTCCTACGAGCAGTACTTC.

This sequence joins TRBV18 and TRBJ1-1; a possible D gene is TRBD1 (5 bases). Germline CDR1 and CDR2: KGHSH and LQKENI. This CDR3 region has 15 residues. Trimming took off 1 base at V and 4 bases at J, with 13 bases between the two ends. CDR3 sequence: CASSPLQGVTTEAFF. Written as DNA, the CDR3 is TGTGCCAGCTCACCACTTCAGGGCGTGACCACTGAAGCTTTCTTT.

The V gene is TRBV30, the J gene TRBJ2-1; TRBD1 matches 9 bases. The CDR3 runs to 14 residues. CDR1 is GTSNPN and CDR2 is SVGIG in the germline V gene (reference sequence). V lost 5 bases and J lost 3; bases outside the gene matches: 5. CDR3 DNA sequence: TGTGCCTGGGGCGGGACAGGGAACTACAATGAGCAGTTCTTC. This codes for CAWGGTGNYNEQFF.

The rearrangement links TRBV11-1 to TRBJ2-5; 10 nucleotides match TRBD1. Trimming cost V 5 bases and J 2 bases; bases outside gene matches: 8. CDR1 is SGHAT, CDR2 FQDESV, per germline (reference sequence). The CDR3 loop spans 16 amino acids. CDR3 residues: CASSLGTGVEQETQYF. CDR3 coding DNA: TGTGCCAGCAGCCTCGGGACAGGGGTCGAGCAAGAGACCCAGTACTTC.

The gene calls are TRBV11-2 and TRBJ1-4; TRBD1 agrees at 8 bases. Germline trimming cut 6 bases from V and 12 bases from J; bases unmatched to any gene: 9. The CDR3 covers 13 residues. Germline loops: CDR1 SGHAT, CDR2 FQNNGV. The chain's CDR3 is CASSLNRGYQLFF. The CDR3 DNA reads TGTGCCAGCAGTTTGAACAGGGGGTATCAACTGTTTTTT.

The genes are TRBV4-1 and TRBJ2-3; D may be TRBD2 (5 bases). Germline CDR1 is MGHRA and CDR2 is YSYEKL. Trimming removed 0 bases at V and 4 bases at J, with 20 bases between. The CDR3 is made up of 18 amino acids. The CDR3 DNA is TGCGCCAGCAGCCAAGAGCTAGTGGGTAGAGGGAAAGCAGATACGCAGTATTTT. As protein: CASSQELVGRGKADTQYF.

In the case of this clone: One end of the junction varies from germline; a read error may be responsible. In the same sample, other DNA sequences code for this CDR3. The chain links TRBV5-1 to TRBJ2-1; 12 bases are shared with TRBD1. CDR3 length: 16 residues. Germline CDR1 is SGHRS and CDR2 is YFSETQ. As DNA, the CDR3 is TGTGCCAGCAGCGCCGGGACAGGGGGCAATGGGAATGAGCAGTTCTTC. Residues: CASSAGTGGNGNEQFF. The variable domain in full, with the rest retrieved from reference TRBV5-1 and TRBJ2-1, is KAGVTQTPRYLIKTRGQQVTLSCSPISGHRSVSWYQQTPGQGLQFLFEYFSETQRNKGNFPGRFSGRQFSNSRSEMNVSTLELGDSALYLCASSAGTGGNGNEQFFGPGTRLTVL.

This chain links TRBV10-3 with TRBJ1-2; the D is unclear. V was pared by 4 bases and J by 1 base, with 13 bases between. CDR3 size: 15 residues. Germline V gene data show CDR1 as ENHRY and CDR2 as SYGVKD. CDR3 nucleotides: TGTGCCATCAGTGTCGATTCCGGGTTTAACTATGGCTACACCTTC. This codes for CAISVDSGFNYGYTF.